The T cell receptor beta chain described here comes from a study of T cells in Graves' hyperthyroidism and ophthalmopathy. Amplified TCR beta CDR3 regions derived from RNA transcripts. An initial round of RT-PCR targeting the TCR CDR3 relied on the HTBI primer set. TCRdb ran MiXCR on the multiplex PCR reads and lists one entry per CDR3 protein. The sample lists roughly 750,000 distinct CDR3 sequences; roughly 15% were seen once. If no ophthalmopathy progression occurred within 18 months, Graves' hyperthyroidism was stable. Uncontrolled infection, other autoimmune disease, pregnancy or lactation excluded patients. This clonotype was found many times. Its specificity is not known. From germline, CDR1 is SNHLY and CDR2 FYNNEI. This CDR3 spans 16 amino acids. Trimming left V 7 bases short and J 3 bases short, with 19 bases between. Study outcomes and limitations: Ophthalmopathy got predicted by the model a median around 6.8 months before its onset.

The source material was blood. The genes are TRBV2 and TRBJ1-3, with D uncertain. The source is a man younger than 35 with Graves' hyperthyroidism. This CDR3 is CASTAINGEDGNTIYF. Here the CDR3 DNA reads TGTGCCAGCACCGCGATCAATGGGGAAGATGGAAACACCATATATTTT.